The 18 T cell receptor beta chains in this list originate from one sample, sequenced in a study of T-cell memory formation after mild COVID-19. TCRdb reprocessed the 5' RACE reads via MiXCR and lists one record per CDR3 protein. The table includes roughly 45,000 distinct CDR3 sequences, around 25% detected once. The sample was PBMCs or a T cell subset sorted from them (not recorded which). The receptor source for this set is a young man who had mild COVID-19 (a few samples of this study predate the infection). Cell type and time point are not known.

Only a few counts were recorded for this clonotype. The gene calls are TRBV30 and TRBJ2-1; no clear D. Trimming removed 3 bases from V and 8 bases from J, with 8 bases in between. The CDR3 has 11 residues. CDR1 is GTSNPN, CDR2 SVGIG, per germline (reference sequence). The CDR3 is CAWSTVDEQFF. The DNA of the CDR3 is TGTGCCTGGAGCACGGTCGATGAGCAGTTCTTC.

The rearrangement links TRBV29-1 to TRBJ2-1; 9 bases agree with TRBD2. The CDR3 runs to 15 residues. Trimming cost V 0 bases and J 8 bases; bases outside gene matches: 8. Germline V lookup: CDR1 SQVTM, CDR2 ANQGSEA. CDR3 in DNA: TGCAGCGTTGAAGATTTTAGCGGGGGTAGGGATGAGCAGTTCTTC. Protein: CSVEDFSGGRDEQFF.

In this sample, this clonotype turned up a few times. The chain has TRBV4-1 and TRBJ1-5; no firm D call. CDR3 length equals 16 residues. The V gene's germline CDR1 is MGHRA and CDR2 YSYEKL. V dropped 0 bases and J dropped 0 bases, with 9 bases sitting between them. DNA for the CDR3: TGCGCCAGCAGCCAAGATGGCCCATATAGCAATCAGCCCCAGCATTTT. Amino acid sequence: CASSQDGPYSNQPQHF.

The rearrangement uses TRBV6-2 or TRBV6-3 and TRBJ2-7; D ambiguous. The CDR3 runs to 12 residues. V was trimmed by 0 bases and J by 4 bases, leaving 4 bases between them. Germline V gene data show CDR1 as MNHEY and CDR2 as SVGEGT. CDR3 in amino acids: CASSYSEYEQYV. In DNA form, the CDR3 reads TGTGCCAGCAGTTACTCGGAGTACGAGCAGTACGTC.

This chain joins TRBV7-8 and TRBJ2-1, with 10 bases aligning to TRBD1. This CDR3 has 16 residues. V dropped 4 bases and J dropped 4; count of bases not matched to a gene: 7. In germline, CDR1 is SGHVS, CDR2 FQNEAQ. CDR3 nucleotides: TGTGCCAGCAGCTCCCCTCCGGGACAGGGGTACAATGAGCAGTTCTTC. This sequence encodes CASSSPPGQGYNEQFF.

The rearrangement joins TRBV9 to TRBJ2-3; tentatively, D is TRBD2 (5 bases). This CDR3 spans 14 amino acids. Germline V CDR1 and CDR2: SGDLS, YYNGEE. Trimming shortened V by 0 bases and J by 6 bases, and 11 bases separated the two germline ends. The chain's CDR3 is CASSVDRGSDTQYF. Here the CDR3 DNA reads TGTGCCAGCAGCGTAGATCGGGGTAGCGATACGCAGTATTTT.

This clonotype was found a few times. The chain couples TRBV4-1 to TRBJ1-1; no definite D call. The germline gives CDR1 MGHRA, CDR2 YSYEKL. The CDR3 covers 13 residues. Trimming cost V 4 bases and J 0 bases, with 6 bases left between them. CDR3 sequence (DNA): TGCGCCAGCAGCCTTAGGATGAACACTGAAGCTTTCTTT. This codes for CASSLRMNTEAFF.

In this sample, this clonotype turned up a few times. The rearrangement joins TRBV11-2 to TRBJ2-5, with 7 nucleotides matching TRBD2. The length of the CDR3 is 18 residues. After removal of 7 bases from V and 4 bases from J, the junction contained 21 bases not matched to a gene. Per the germline V gene, CDR1 is SGHAT and CDR2 is FQNNGV. This CDR3 reads CASTYPQGLGGEGETQYF. The CDR3 DNA is TGTGCCAGCACCTACCCACAAGGGTTGGGGGGGGAAGGAGAGACCCAGTACTTC.

The chain joins TRBV20-1 to TRBJ2-7; 9 bases match TRBD2. The germline CDR1 and CDR2 sequences are DFQATT and SNEGSKA (reference sequence). The CDR3 totals 15 residues. V lost 1 base and J lost 2; bases outside the gene matches: 6. The CDR3 DNA reads as TGCAGTGCTAGAGTTCCTAGCGGGGAGCCCTACGAGCAGTACTTC. Encoded protein: CSARVPSGEPYEQYF.

The gene calls are TRBV7-2 and TRBJ1-3; maybe TRBD1 (5 bases). Trimming pared 4 bases from V and 8 bases from J, leaving 9 bases between. The V gene's germline CDR1 is SGHTA and CDR2 FQGNSA. This CDR3 region has 12 residues. In nucleotides, the CDR3 is TGTGCCAGCAGCTGGCCGGGGGACACCATATATTTT. It encodes CASSWPGDTIYF.

The chain joins TRBV4-3 to TRBJ1-1; D gene ambiguous. V gave up 0 bases and J gave up 5 bases, with 13 bases separating them. CDR3 size: 15 residues. Germline assignment: CDR1 LGHNA and CDR2 YSLEER. CDR3 coding DNA: TGCGCCAGCAGCCAAGATTGGACCCTGGGTACTGAAGCTTTCTTT. Translated: CASSQDWTLGTEAFF.

The genes are TRBV9 and TRBJ2-3; 8 positions agree with TRBD2. Germline V gene data show CDR1 as SGDLS and CDR2 as YYNGEE. The J segment lost 4 bases and the V segment lost 6 bases, leaving 10 bases of the junction unmatched. This CDR3 is 15 amino acids long. As DNA, the CDR3 is TGTGCCAGCACGGCCTCGGGACTAGGATCAGATACGCAGTATTTT. Translated, it gives CASTASGLGSDTQYF.

This sequence joins TRBV27 and TRBJ1-6; TRBD1 might be the D (5 bases). CDR1 is MNHEY and CDR2 is SMNVEV in the germline V gene (reference sequence). The CDR3 is made up of 17 amino acids. With 5 bases removed from V and 10 bases from J, the gap between germline ends came to 24 bases. DNA of the CDR3: TGTGCCAGCAGTCCTATTCTGAGGGGCGGGTGGAAATCACCCCTCCACTTT. Its translation is CASSPILRGGWKSPLHF.

In its sample, this clonotype was seen a few times. This chain uses TRBV9 with TRBJ2-4; a weak D match, TRBD1 (6 bases). V shed 2 bases and J shed 4 bases, with 13 bases lying between them. CDR3 length equals 15 residues. Germline V gives CDR1 SGDLS, CDR2 YYNGEE. The CDR3 is CASSVRGQGKNIQYF. The DNA of the CDR3 is TGTGCCAGCAGCGTCCGAGGGCAGGGGAAAAACATTCAGTACTTC.

Only a few counts were recorded for this clonotype. The chain employs TRBV9 and TRBJ2-3; D unclear. Trimming stripped 5 bases from V and 0 bases from J, with 7 bases between. This CDR3 comprises 13 residues. Germline V gives CDR1 SGDLS, CDR2 YYNGEE. CDR3 nucleotide sequence: TGTGCCAGCAGTGGGTATAGCACAGATACGCAGTATTTT. This encodes CASSGYSTDTQYF.

At least ten counts were recorded for this clonotype. This CDR3 is CASPPNAGAESTDTQYF. DNA of the CDR3: TGTGCCAGCCCACCCAACGCAGGCGCGGAAAGCACAGATACGCAGTATTTT. The chain has TRBV6-6 and TRBJ2-3; no firm D call. This CDR3 region has 17 residues. Trimming removed 8 bases from V and 0 bases from J, with 21 bases in between. Germline assignment: CDR1 MNHNY and CDR2 SVGAGI (reference sequence).

The V and J genes are TRBV7-2 and TRBJ1-2; possible D gene TRBD1, 6 bases. The CDR3 runs to 13 residues. Between the trimmed V and J ends, which lost 4 bases and 3 bases, there was a span of 9 bases. Germline V gene sequence: CDR1 SGHTA, CDR2 FQGNSA. DNA for the CDR3: TGTGCCAGCAGCTCTTGGACAGACTATGGCTACACCTTC. Translating it yields CASSSWTDYGYTF.

A few counts support this clonotype. The rearrangement uses TRBV7-2 and TRBJ2-5; D is ambiguous. Germline V CDR1 and CDR2: SGHTA, FQGNSA. This CDR3 has 14 amino acids. Trimming took off 4 bases at V and 4 bases at J, with 13 bases between the two ends. The CDR3: CASSSLGYPETQYF. CDR3 nucleotide sequence: TGTGCCAGCAGCTCTCTAGGGTATCCAGAGACCCAGTACTTC. The entire variable domain, with the rest obtained from reference TRBV7-2 and TRBJ2-5, is as follows: GAGVSQSPSNKVTEKGKDVELRCDPISGHTALYWYRQSLGQGLEFLIYFQGNSAPDKSGLPSDRFSAERTGGSVSTLTIQRTQQEDSAVYLCASSSLGYPETQYFGPGTRLLVL.